The entry that follows covers one TCR beta chain sequence. Original data processing: Amplified reference gene primers provided the basis for estimating nucleated cell counts. The table came from immunoSEQ multiplex PCR; TCRdb's copy has only in-frame clones and leaves some out. V and J calls and clone size are copied from that table; D and trimming were computed from the DNA. The sample comprises about 66,000 clones, 82% of which are singletons, and under 7% rests with the top ten. This sample was included in a study of blood T cell repertoires in COVID-19. Study overall: Samples of COVID-19 (acute and convalescent) were obtained from the United States, Italy and Spain. Sources were T cells, B-cell-depleted T cells, or PBMCs; the material itself was cDNA or gDNA.

The specimen sequenced was peripheral blood. This sequence originates from a man between 60 and 70 years old with acute or convalescent COVID-19.

The CDR3 here is CASSLGTGSPLHF. The DNA of the CDR3 is TGTGCCAGCAGCTTGGGTACTGGTTCACCCCTCCACTTT. The chain carries TRBV5-4 and TRBJ1-6; D uncertain. CDR3 length: 13 residues. The V gene's germline CDR1 is SGHNT and CDR2 YYREEE (reference sequence). Between the trimmed V and J ends, which lost 0 bases and 9 bases, there was a span of 7 bases.